This T cell receptor beta chain was obtained from a study of T cells after posttransplantation cyclophosphamide. Study-wide findings and caveats: Skin or GI-infiltrating T cells shared few TRB sequences with blood. After PTCy, TRB diversity resembled that of CNI/methotrexate controls.

This clone was detected ten times or more. Its antigen is still unknown. The data were produced by immunoSEQ multiplex PCR, yet TCRdb's version contains in-frame clones alone and is incomplete. The sample contains tens of thousands of clones, none of them singletons. The related graft donor's blood sample was taken on the day of bone marrow donation. Sequencing used PBMCs. The clonotype comes from a man in his forties or fifties in good health, CMV-negative, and a related stem cell transplant donor.

The CDR3 coding sequence is TGTGCTAGTGGCAGGGGGACTAGCGGGAGGGGCTCCTACAATGAGCAGTTCTTC. It is translated as CASGRGTSGRGSYNEQFF. The rearrangement joins TRBV12-5 to TRBJ2-1, with TRBD2 matching 16 bases. CDR1 is LGHNT and CDR2 is FRNRAP in the germline V gene. The CDR3 length is 18 residues. The J segment lost 0 bases and the V segment lost 6 bases, leaving 5 bases of the junction unmatched.